The entry below describes one T cell receptor beta chain. This clone occurred once. Its antigen has not been determined. No quality values exist for individual bases; no much larger clone is one base distant. These data belong to a study of blood T cell repertoires in COVID-19 (TCRdb year 2020). With regard to the full study: Samples from collaborators originated in the United States, Italy and Spain and spanned both the acute and convalescent phases of COVID-19. The material from the prospective study consisted of cDNA or gDNA derived from T cells, B-cell-depleted T cells, or PBMCs. Deeply sampled blood TCRbeta repertoires from subjects exposed to, actively infected with, or recovered from COVID-19 were included in the dataset. The repertoires were made available in a free public database intended to serve as a resource for research on the immune response to SARS-CoV-2. Samples were obtained from the ongoing ImmuneRACE study (first 160 participants) and from over 1,000 subjects provided by 6 global collaborators. Nearly every sample came with metadata listing a de-identified subject ID, COVID-19 status, age in years and sex. Where available, HLA class I and class II types were obtained from metadata supplied by the sample provider rather than from assay-based typing.

Paper-wide results and their limitations: The amount of clinical and demographic metadata varied by source and participant and was provided uncurated.

Reading from cysteine to phenylalanine, the CDR3 counts 15 amino acids. The retained sequence is limited to the CDR3, 45 bases, with the frame set at the first base. According to the germline V gene (reference sequence), CDR1 reads LNHDA and CDR2 reads SQIVND. V and J are trimmed by 7 bases and 0 bases, and the gene matches miss 4 bases of the junction. TCRbeta CDR3 regions were amplified from genomic DNA by means of the immunoSEQ Assay, a bias-controlled multiplex PCR. The source study handled its data this way. The number of nucleated cells in each sample was estimated by amplification of reference gene primers within the assay. To quantify the absolute abundance of each unique TCRbeta CDR3 rearrangement, sequence reads were collapsed and filtered. For each sample, productive Simpson clonality was calculated as the square root of Simpson's diversity index over productive rearrangements. The table comes from immuneACCESS by way of TCRdb, which keeps in-frame sequences with V and J called. Part of the clones is missing from these tables; in studies checked, under half for an unresolved V gene and the rest for unknown reasons. V and J calls and clone size are copied from that table; D and trimming were computed from the DNA. The sample has about 74,000 clones on record, roughly 90% of them singletons. The top ten clones comprise approximately 9% of the sample.

Whole blood was collected in K2EDTA tubes by collaborating institutions according to the institutions' own protocols. For TCRbeta analysis, collaborator samples were shipped as frozen whole blood, as isolated PBMCs, or as DNA extracted from either sample type. Sequencing used peripheral blood. This receptor was identified in a human donor in a cohort sampled during active COVID-19. The chain uses TRBV19 and TRBJ2-3, and 10 junction bases match TRBD1. In nucleotide form, the sequence is TGTGCCAGTAAGGACAGGGGGTCCAGCACAGATACGCAGTATTTT. Translated, this is CASKDRGSSTDTQYF.